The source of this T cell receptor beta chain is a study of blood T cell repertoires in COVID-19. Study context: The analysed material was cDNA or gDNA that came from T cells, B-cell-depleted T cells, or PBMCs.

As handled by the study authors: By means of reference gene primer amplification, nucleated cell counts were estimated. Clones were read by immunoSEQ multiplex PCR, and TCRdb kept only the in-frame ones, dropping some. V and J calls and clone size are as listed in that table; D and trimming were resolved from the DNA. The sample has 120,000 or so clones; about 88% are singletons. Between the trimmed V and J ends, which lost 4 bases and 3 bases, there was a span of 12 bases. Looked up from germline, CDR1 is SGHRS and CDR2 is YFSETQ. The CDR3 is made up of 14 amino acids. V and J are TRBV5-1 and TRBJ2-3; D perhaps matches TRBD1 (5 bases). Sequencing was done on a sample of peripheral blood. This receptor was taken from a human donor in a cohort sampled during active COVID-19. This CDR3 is CASSIDSMTDTQYF. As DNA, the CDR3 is TGCGCCAGCAGCATCGACAGTATGACAGATACGCAGTATTTT.